This TCR beta chain was sequenced during a study of neurological immune-mediated disorders. The starting material, 2 million PBMCs stored at -80 C, gave rise to the unsorted libraries. V was clipped by 6 bases and J by 4 bases, with 9 bases between them. The CDR3 sequence is 12 residues long. This clonotype has at least ten counts. The antigen is undetermined. Study results and limitations: HTLV-1-associated myelopathy had the most TCR clonal expansion, whereas multiple sclerosis had the least (lower than in healthy controls). Across subjects, expanded clones had no CDR3 amino acid sequences in common, pointing to private repertoires in all groups.

A 10-nucleotide random UMI tagged transcripts in template-switch 5'RACE cDNA synthesis. One entry per CDR3 protein results from TCRdb running MiXCR on the 5' RACE reads. The table lists fewer than 60,000 distinct CDR3 sequences, 10% of them singletons. The sample comprised PBMCs. The rearrangement uses TRBV12-3 or TRBV12-4 and TRBJ2-5; D is undetermined. This receptor was obtained from a man aged 65 to 79 with HTLV-1-associated myelopathy (HAM/TSP). The CDR3: CASSPGRETQYF. The CDR3, as DNA: TGTGCCAGCAGCCCGGGCAGAGAGACCCAGTACTTC.